The T cell receptor beta chain under discussion was sequenced for a study of vaccination effects on CD4 cells after COVID-19. Study in general: Relative to the second dose, post-vaccine samples were obtained a median of 72 days later. Researchers reported culturing more than 1.5 million PBMC in each well, adding 8 to 10 IU/ml IL-2 and about 9.6 ug/ml peptides.

Concerning this clone itself: Its antigen is as yet unknown.

TCRdb keeps only in-frame clones here, not all; method: immunoSEQ multiplex PCR. The sample lists some 47,000 clones; just over 70% were seen once. With roughly 9 days of culture completed, CD4+ T cells were isolated. Either the BNT162b2 or mRNA-1273 vaccine was given to participants in two doses. Half of the medium was exchanged for IL-2 medium on both days 3 and 7. CDR3 length: 15 amino acids. In germline, CDR1 is GTSNPN, CDR2 SVGIG (reference sequence). With V trimmed by 8 bases and J by 4 bases, 13 bases remained unmatched. This specimen consisted of CD4+ T cells from PBMCs cultured without peptide, obtained after COVID-19 vaccination. The chain is built from TRBV30 and TRBJ1-2, with 10 bases aligning to TRBD1. The source of this sequence is a human donor who received a COVID-19 vaccine. CDR3 protein: CARSNRDRGVYGYTF. CDR3 nucleotide sequence: TGTGCCCGATCGAACCGGGACAGGGGAGTCTATGGCTACACCTTC.